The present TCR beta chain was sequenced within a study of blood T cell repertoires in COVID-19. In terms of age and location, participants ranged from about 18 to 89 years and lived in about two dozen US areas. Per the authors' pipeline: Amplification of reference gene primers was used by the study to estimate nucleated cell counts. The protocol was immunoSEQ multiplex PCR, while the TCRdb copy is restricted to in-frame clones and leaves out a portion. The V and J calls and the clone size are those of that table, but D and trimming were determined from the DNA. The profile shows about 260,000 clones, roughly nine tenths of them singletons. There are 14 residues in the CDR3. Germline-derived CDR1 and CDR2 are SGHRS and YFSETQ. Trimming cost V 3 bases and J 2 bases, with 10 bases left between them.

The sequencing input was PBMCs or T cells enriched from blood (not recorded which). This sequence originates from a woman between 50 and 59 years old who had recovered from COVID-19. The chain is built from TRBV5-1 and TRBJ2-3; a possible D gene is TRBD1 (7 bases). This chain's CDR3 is CASSSGGYTDTQYF. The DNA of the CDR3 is TGCGCCAGCAGCTCAGGGGGGTACACAGATACGCAGTATTTT.